These 29 T cell receptor beta chains came from one sample sequenced in a study of control samples from healthy donors and cancer patients. Clones were read by immunoSEQ multiplex PCR, and TCRdb kept only the in-frame ones, dropping some. Altogether about 60,000 clones are present, roughly 85% being singletons, with the ten largest covering 4.5% to 6.5%. Specimen: blood. The receptors derive from a man aged 40-49 years in good health.

The chain joins TRBV6-2 or TRBV6-3 to TRBJ2-4, with TRBD1 as a possible D gene (5 bases). Trimming shortened V by 6 bases and J by 5 bases, and 11 bases separated the two germline ends. CDR3 size: 13 residues. Germline V gene data show CDR1 as MNHEY and CDR2 as SVGEGT. CDR3 region: CASSWTIENIQYF. In nucleotides, the CDR3 is TGTGCCAGCAGCTGGACAATCGAAAACATTCAGTACTTC.

The V call is TRBV19, the J call TRBJ1-2; a possible D gene is TRBD1 (6 bases). The germline V gene has CDR1 LNHDA and CDR2 SQIVND (reference sequence). The CDR3 extends over 14 amino acids. Deletions cut 5 bases from V and 6 bases from J, with 16 bases between. The CDR3 DNA reads as TGTGCCAGTAGTCCAGATGGGCAGGGGAATGGCTACACCTTC. Residues: CASSPDGQGNGYTF.

For the CDR3, the DNA is TGTGCCTGGAGTGCAGACAGGGGGCCGACCTACGAGCAGTACTTC. It codes for CAWSADRGPTYEQYF. The chain joins TRBV30 to TRBJ2-7; the match to TRBD1 covers 10 bases. The CDR3 sequence is 15 residues long. In germline, CDR1 is GTSNPN, CDR2 SVGIG (reference sequence). Germline trimming cut 1 base from V and 2 bases from J; bases unmatched to any gene: 5. The entire variable domain, with the rest obtained from reference TRBV30 and TRBJ2-7, is as follows: SQTIHQWPATLVQPVGSPLSLECTVEGTSNPNLYWYRQAAGRGLQLLFYSVGIGQISSEVPQNLSASRPQDRQFILSSKKLLLSDSGFYLCAWSADRGPTYEQYFGPGTRLTVT.

CDR3 region: CASTKTGNEQYF. The CDR3 DNA is TGTGCCAGCACCAAGACAGGGAACGAGCAGTACTTC. This chain connects TRBV11-3 to TRBJ2-7; 7 bases agree with TRBD1. The V segment lost 7 bases and the J segment 5 bases; nucleotides outside the gene matches: 5. The germline V gene has CDR1 SGHNT and CDR2 YENEEA. The CDR3 runs to 12 residues.

The chain employs TRBV2 and TRBJ1-2; D perhaps matches TRBD1 (5 bases). Trimming took off 7 bases at V and 8 bases at J, with 14 bases between the two ends. Per the germline V gene, CDR1 is SNHLY and CDR2 is FYNNEI. There are 12 residues in the CDR3. CDR3 loop: CASTQGVGGYTF. The CDR3 nucleotides are TGTGCCAGCACCCAAGGGGTTGGAGGCTACACCTTC.

The chain is built from TRBV14 and TRBJ2-1; 10 nucleotides align to TRBD2. The CDR3 is 16 amino acids. The junction had 7 bases not matched to a gene; V was cut back by 4 bases and J by 4 bases. Germline loops: CDR1 SGHDN, CDR2 FVKESK. The DNA for the CDR3 is TGTGCCAGCAGCCGAACTAGCGGGGTCAGTTACAATGAGCAGTTCTTC. Its translation: CASSRTSGVSYNEQFF. The full variable domain, its missing parts supplied by reference TRBV14 and TRBJ2-1, is EAGVTQFPSHSVIEKGQTVTLRCDPISGHDNLYWYRRVMGKEIKFLLHFVKESKQDESGMPNNRFLAERTGGTYSTLKVQPAELEDSGVYFCASSRTSGVSYNEQFFGPGTRLTVL.

This clone showed up just a few times. The genes are TRBV5-1 and TRBJ2-5; 8 nucleotides line up with TRBD2. Losses at the gene ends were 2 bases for V and 7 bases for J; bases not matched to a gene: 28. The CDR3 sequence is 21 residues long. Germline V gene sequence: CDR1 SGHRS, CDR2 YFSETQ. This CDR3 reads CASSFGTPGRALGLPIGTQYF. The CDR3, as DNA: TGCGCCAGCAGCTTTGGGACACCCGGGAGGGCCCTCGGTCTTCCCATAGGGACCCAGTACTTC.

This clone was counted once. This chain links TRBV6-5 with TRBJ2-1; the match to TRBD1 covers 8 bases. The CDR3 consists of 14 residues. Trimming cost V 8 bases and J 3 bases; bases outside gene matches: 6. In germline, CDR1 is MNHEY, CDR2 SVGAGI. CDR3 sequence (DNA): TGTGCCAGCGAGTTAGGACAGGGCTACAATGAGCAGTTCTTC. Amino acids: CASELGQGYNEQFF.

The chain carries TRBV7-2 and TRBJ1-1; D ambiguous. Between the trimmed V and J ends, which lost 0 bases and 6 bases, there was a span of 11 bases. Germline lookup yields CDR1 SGHTA and CDR2 FQGNSA. This CDR3 spans 14 amino acids. CDR3 nucleotides: TGTGCCAGCAGCTTAGCTGCAGAGCCAGCTGAAGCTTTCTTT. Its translation is CASSLAAEPAEAFF. The whole variable domain, filled in from reference TRBV7-2 and TRBJ1-1, reads GAGVSQSPSNKVTEKGKDVELRCDPISGHTALYWYRQSLGQGLEFLIYFQGNSAPDKSGLPSDRFSAERTGGSVSTLTIQRTQQEDSAVYLCASSLAAEPAEAFFGQGTRLTVV.

The chain combines TRBV21-1 with TRBJ2-1. TRBV21-1 is tagged as a pseudogene. This CDR3 has 10 amino acids. The CDR3: CASSAPDQFF. As DNA, the CDR3 is TGTGCCAGCAGCGCACCCGATCAGTTCTTC.

V usage is TRBV2 and J usage is TRBJ2-1, with 7 positions matching TRBD2. The junction had 4 bases not matched to a gene; V was cut back by 9 bases and J by 5 bases. The CDR3 totals 12 residues. Germline CDR1 reads SNHLY; CDR2 reads FYNNEI. Here the CDR3 DNA reads TGTGCCAGTAGCGGGCCCCACAATGAGCAGTTCTTC. It yields the protein CASSGPHNEQFF.

This sequence joins TRBV28 and TRBJ1-1, with D possibly matching TRBD1 (5 bases). CDR1 is MDHEN, CDR2 SYDVKM, per germline. Trimming removed 3 bases from V and 0 bases from J, with 11 bases in between. The CDR3 extends over 15 amino acids. This CDR3 is CASSFGDAMNTEAFF. The CDR3 DNA reads as TGTGCCAGCAGTTTCGGGGACGCCATGAACACTGAAGCTTTCTTT.

The chain is built from TRBV19 and TRBJ2-1, with D unclear. CDR1 LNHDA and CDR2 SQIVND come from the germline V gene (reference sequence). This CDR3 has 12 residues. The V end was cut by 3 bases, the J end by 9 bases, with 9 bases between. This chain's CDR3 is CASSIGWAEQFF. DNA of the CDR3: TGTGCCAGTAGTATTGGTTGGGCTGAGCAGTTCTTC.

The chain combines TRBV5-5 with TRBJ1-1; a weak D match, TRBD1 (6 bases). The ends were cut back, 4 bases at V and 0 bases at J, with 10 bases in the middle. This CDR3 spans 14 amino acids. Germline loops: CDR1 SGHKS, CDR2 YYEKEE (reference sequence). In nucleotides, the CDR3 is TGTGCCAGCAGCCGACAGGTCATGAACACTGAAGCTTTCTTT. This sequence encodes CASSRQVMNTEAFF.

This rearrangement joins TRBV2 to TRBJ1-5, with D possibly matching TRBD1 (5 bases). Looked up from germline, CDR1 is SNHLY and CDR2 is FYNNEI. This CDR3 contains 14 residues. Trimming stripped 6 bases from V and 5 bases from J, with 14 bases between. CDR3 residues: CASRGTTLYQPQHF. The CDR3 nucleotides read TGTGCCAGCAGGGGGACGACTCTTTATCAGCCCCAGCATTTT.

The chain carries TRBV19 and TRBJ1-4; a weak D match, TRBD1 (6 bases). Germline V gene sequence: CDR1 LNHDA, CDR2 SQIVND (reference sequence). This CDR3 has 14 amino acids. V was pared by 7 bases and J by 1 base, with 10 bases between. The CDR3 spells CASKTRGTNEKLFF. Written as DNA, the CDR3 is TGTGCCAGTAAGACCAGGGGAACTAATGAAAAACTGTTTTTT.

In this sample, this clone turned up once. This chain joins TRBV7-3 and TRBJ2-7, with D perhaps assigned TRBD1 or TRBD2 (6 bases each). Germline assignment: CDR1 SGHTA and CDR2 FQGTGA. V was shortened by 2 bases and J by 1 base, with 12 bases between the two germline ends. The CDR3 totals 15 residues. The CDR3 region has the DNA TGTGCCAGCAGCTTAGTGAGGGGGGCATCCTACGAGCAGTACTTC. The encoded protein is CASSLVRGASYEQYF.

The V gene is TRBV28, the J gene TRBJ1-4; D is unclear. The CDR3 consists of 12 residues. Trimming shortened V by 6 bases and J by 5 bases, and 7 bases separated the two germline ends. Germline CDR1 and CDR2: MDHEN and SYDVKM. CDR3 amino acids: CASRLLNEKLFF. In DNA, the CDR3 is TGTGCCAGCAGGCTACTCAATGAAAAACTGTTTTTT.

Only one count was recorded for this clone. The rearrangement uses TRBV19 and TRBJ2-1, with 8 bases fitting TRBD1. Germline CDR1 is LNHDA and CDR2 is SQIVND (reference sequence). Trimming took 4 bases from V and 4 from J; bases not matched to a gene: 9. This CDR3 has 16 residues. CDR3 in DNA: TGTGCCAGTAGTACGCAAGGGACAGGCTTTTACAATGAGCAGTTCTTC. It codes for CASSTQGTGFYNEQFF.

V usage is TRBV6-5 and J usage is TRBJ1-2; D unclear. The V end lost 0 bases, the J end lost 0 bases, and 11 bases lay between the germline ends. Germline V lookup: CDR1 MNHEY, CDR2 SVGAGI. The CDR3 covers 16 residues. CDR3 amino acids: CASSYSVGNANYGYTF. For the CDR3, the DNA is TGTGCCAGCAGTTACTCGGTCGGGAATGCTAACTATGGCTACACCTTC.

The rearrangement joins TRBV3-1 (or the pseudogene TRBV3-2) to TRBJ1-6, with unresolved D. This CDR3 comprises 15 residues. V gave up 2 bases and J gave up 1 base, with 6 bases separating them. Germline assignment: CDR1 LGHDT and CDR2 YNNKEL (reference sequence). The CDR3 protein is CASSQRRSYNSPLHF. DNA of the CDR3: TGTGCCAGCAGCCAACGACGGTCCTATAATTCACCCCTCCACTTT.

In its sample, this clone was seen a few times. The rearrangement links TRBV29-1 to TRBJ1-1, with D unclear. The CDR3 runs 13 residues. Germline assignment: CDR1 SQVTM and CDR2 ANQGSEA. V shed 6 bases and J shed 0 bases, with 11 bases lying between them. The CDR3 DNA follows: TGCAGCGTATCACAGAGTATGAACACTGAAGCTTTCTTT. Translated, it gives CSVSQSMNTEAFF.

CDR3 sequence (DNA): TGTGCCAGCAGCTTTCGGGCAGACCAAGAGACCCAGTACTTC. Its protein is CASSFRADQETQYF. The chain recombines TRBV11-2 with TRBJ2-5; no clear D gene. The CDR3 loop spans 14 amino acids. V lost 3 bases and J lost 0, with 8 bases in between. Germline CDR1 is SGHAT and CDR2 is FQNNGV.

The chain links TRBV19 to TRBJ2-3; 11 positions agree with TRBD2. The J segment lost 3 bases and the V segment lost 3 bases, leaving 8 bases of the junction unmatched. The CDR3 is 17 residues long. Germline V lookup: CDR1 LNHDA, CDR2 SQIVND (reference sequence). CDR3 nucleotide sequence: TGTGCCAGTAGTATCCCTCTTCTAGCGGGGGGTACAGATACGCAGTATTTT. It is translated as CASSIPLLAGGTDTQYF.

The CDR3 DNA sequence: TGTGCCAGCAGCTTAGAGTCCCAGGGCTTAGGATCACCCCTCCACTTT. It translates to CASSLESQGLGSPLHF. The gene calls are TRBV7-2 and TRBJ1-6; perhaps TRBD1 as D (5 bases). Germline CDR1 SGHTA, CDR2 FQGNSA. This CDR3 is built from 16 residues. Trimming left V 1 base short and J 10 bases short, with 17 bases between.

The genes are TRBV7-3 and TRBJ2-1, with a tentative D call TRBD2 (6 bases). Germline assignment: CDR1 SGHTA and CDR2 FQGTGA. The CDR3 has 17 residues. Between the trimmed V and J ends, which lost 5 bases and 0 bases, there was a span of 17 bases. CDR3 amino acids: CASSPDLAISSYNEQFF. The CDR3 DNA reads as TGTGCCAGCAGCCCGGACCTAGCGATCAGCTCCTACAATGAGCAGTTCTTC.

CDR3 sequence (DNA): TGTGCCAGCAGCTTAGCGCTTCTGAGGGGGACAGCTAACTATGGCTACACCTTC. Protein: CASSLALLRGTANYGYTF. The chain carries TRBV7-2 and TRBJ1-2, with 7 bases lining up with TRBD1. The CDR3 extends over 18 amino acids. The germline CDR1 and CDR2 sequences are SGHTA and FQGNSA. The J segment lost 0 bases and the V segment lost 0 bases, leaving 10 bases of the junction unmatched.

This sequence joins TRBV28 and TRBJ2-5; 13 bases are shared with TRBD2. After removal of 1 base from V and 3 bases from J, the junction contained 11 bases not matched to a gene. This CDR3 is 19 amino acids long. Germline CDR1 is MDHEN and CDR2 is SYDVKM. The CDR3 protein is CASSLLGLAGTRDEETQYF. In nucleotides, the CDR3 is TGTGCCAGCAGTTTATTGGGACTAGCGGGAACCCGGGATGAAGAGACCCAGTACTTC.

This clone was observed a single time. V gene TRBV2 combines with J gene TRBJ1-1, with 7 bases identical to TRBD1. Germline trimming cut 5 bases from V and 7 bases from J; bases unmatched to any gene: 4. The CDR3 loop spans 12 amino acids. Germline CDR1 reads SNHLY; CDR2 reads FYNNEI. The chain's CDR3 is CASSRTGVEAFF. CDR3 coding DNA: TGTGCCAGCAGTAGGACAGGCGTTGAAGCTTTCTTT.